The next 22 T cell receptor beta chains were all read from a single sample in a study of T cell responses to AZD1222 COVID-19 vaccine. The repertoire was sequenced with immunoSEQ multiplex PCR; TCRdb's copy has only in-frame clones and lacks some. The sample gives under 70,000 clones, around four fifths of which show up once; 21% is in the top ten. The sample in question was peripheral blood, obtained on day 0 of AZD1222 vaccination. The receptors come from an adult in good health.

The chain couples TRBV5-4 to TRBJ2-6; no firm D call. The CDR3 spans 17 residues. Germline assignment: CDR1 SGHNT and CDR2 YYREEE (reference sequence). Trimming left V 2 bases short and J 0 bases short, with 12 bases between. DNA for the CDR3: TGTGCCAGCAGCTTAGGAGCGAGGAGCTCTGGGGCCAACGTCCTGACTTTC. Amino acids: CASSLGARSSGANVLTF.

This rearrangement joins TRBV7-6 to TRBJ1-2, with unresolved D. Germline V CDR1 and CDR2: SGHVS, FNYEAQ. Trimming left V 5 bases short and J 8 bases short, with 27 bases between. CDR3 length equals 17 residues. The CDR3 spells CASSEFLSSSQLGGYTF. The CDR3 DNA is TGTGCCAGCAGCGAGTTCCTATCGAGTAGCCAGCTAGGAGGCTACACCTTC.

V is TRBV28 and J is TRBJ1-5; 7 bases line up with TRBD1. Germline CDR1 and CDR2: MDHEN and SYDVKM. CDR3 length: 14 residues. V shed 4 bases and J 3 bases; nucleotides not matched to a gene: 3. The CDR3 sequence is CASSSGQVNQPQHF. The CDR3 region has the DNA TGTGCCAGCAGTTCAGGACAGGTCAATCAGCCCCAGCATTTT.

CDR3 sequence: CASSTTDRGKDYGYTF. The CDR3 DNA follows: TGTGCCAGTAGTACAACCGACAGGGGGAAGGACTATGGCTACACCTTC. The chain joins TRBV19 to TRBJ1-2; 9 bases agree with TRBD1. The germline V gene has CDR1 LNHDA and CDR2 SQIVND (reference sequence). Unmatched junction bases numbered 9, after V lost 4 bases and J lost 3 bases. CDR3 length equals 16 residues.

This rearrangement joins TRBV3-1 (or the pseudogene TRBV3-2) to TRBJ1-1; 11 bases agree with TRBD1. There are 16 residues in the CDR3. V lost 5 bases, J lost 2 bases, and 7 bases stayed unmatched. Germline V gene sequence: CDR1 LGHDT, CDR2 YNNKEL (reference sequence). CDR3 in amino acids: CASSAGTGGLNTEAFF. In DNA form, the CDR3 reads TGTGCCAGCAGCGCCGGGACAGGGGGACTCAACACTGAAGCTTTCTTT.

The chain recombines TRBV7-6 with TRBJ2-1; 9 bases align to TRBD1. Losses at the gene ends were 5 bases for V and 9 bases for J; bases not matched to a gene: 11. The CDR3 is 15 residues long. Per the germline V gene, CDR1 is SGHVS and CDR2 is FNYEAQ. CDR3 bases: TGTGCCAGCAGCGATTTTACCGGGACAGGGCTTGAGCAGTTCTTC. Amino acid sequence: CASSDFTGTGLEQFF.

The chain uses TRBV2 and TRBJ2-7, with TRBD2 matching 11 bases. Germline V gives CDR1 SNHLY, CDR2 FYNNEI. V lost 8 bases and J lost 5; bases outside the gene matches: 8. The length of the CDR3 is 14 residues. In nucleotides, the CDR3 is TGTGCCAGCCGCACTAGCGGGGGTGTTCACGAGCAGTACTTC. This encodes CASRTSGGVHEQYF.

The rearrangement links TRBV7-8 to TRBJ1-4; perhaps TRBD1 as D (6 bases). The CDR3 totals 14 residues. CDR1 is SGHVS and CDR2 is FQNEAQ in the germline V gene. V was pared by 0 bases and J by 8 bases, with 10 bases between. CDR3 nucleotides: TGTGCCAGCAGCTTAGCCGGGACACTCGAAAAACTGTTTTTT. It specifies CASSLAGTLEKLFF.

V gene TRBV30 combines with J gene TRBJ1-1, with TRBD1 as a possible D gene (5 bases). CDR3 length equals 13 residues. V was cut by 5 bases and J by 1 base, with 11 bases left in between. Germline V CDR1 and CDR2: GTSNPN, SVGIG (reference sequence). In nucleotides, the CDR3 is TGTGCCTGGTGCGGACAACAGAACACTGAAGCTTTCTTT. This sequence encodes CAWCGQQNTEAFF.

V usage is TRBV27 and J usage is TRBJ2-4; D gene unclear. Trimming removed 6 bases from V and 5 bases from J, with 11 bases in between. The germline V gene has CDR1 MNHEY and CDR2 SMNVEV (reference sequence). The CDR3 is made up of 13 amino acids. The CDR3 bases are TGTGCCAGCAGGGTAGATAGTCAAAACATTCAGTACTTC. This gives the protein CASRVDSQNIQYF.

This chain uses TRBV29-1 with TRBJ2-7; a weak D match, TRBD2 (5 bases). The germline V gene has CDR1 SQVTM and CDR2 ANQGSEA. The ends were cut back, 7 bases at V and 3 bases at J, with 16 bases in the middle. The CDR3 spans 13 residues. In DNA, the CDR3 is TGCAGCGCACGGGGAGTATCTCTCTACGAGCAGTACTTC. This gives the protein CSARGVSLYEQYF.

The table lists this clone with a few counts. J is TRBJ1-1 and V is TRBV4-2, with a weak D call TRBD1 (5 bases). Between the trimmed V and J ends, which lost 0 bases and 6 bases, there was a span of 14 bases. The length of the CDR3 is 15 residues. The germline V gene encodes CDR1 LGHNA and CDR2 YNFKEQ. CDR3 in DNA: TGTGCCAGCAGCCAAGATAATGGGGGTCGGGCTGAAGCTTTCTTT. Translation gives CASSQDNGGRAEAFF.

The chain has TRBV6-7 and TRBJ2-2; D gene uncertain. TRBV6-7 is placed among ORFs of uncertain function. The CDR3 loop spans 16 amino acids. V lost 0 bases, J lost 7 bases, and 15 bases lay in between. The chain's CDR3 is CASSYSKRLVGGELFF. CDR3 nucleotide sequence: TGTGCCAGCAGTTACTCGAAGCGTCTAGTCGGCGGGGAGCTGTTTTTT.

In this sample, this clone turned up once. The CDR3 here is CASSLYWAGVETQYF. Here the CDR3 DNA reads TGTGCCAGCAGCTTGTATTGGGCGGGAGTTGAGACCCAGTACTTC. This chain connects TRBV7-2 to TRBJ2-5; 7 bases line up with TRBD2. Germline V lookup: CDR1 SGHTA, CDR2 FQGNSA. The J segment lost 5 bases and the V segment lost 3 bases, leaving 9 bases of the junction unmatched. This CDR3 comprises 15 residues.

The chain recombines TRBV7-9 with TRBJ1-4; no reliable D call. The V end lost 0 bases, the J end lost 0 bases, and 8 bases lay between the germline ends. Germline values: CDR1 SEHNR, CDR2 FQNEAQ (reference sequence). The CDR3 contains 16 residues. CDR3 DNA sequence: TGTGCCAGCAGCTTAGCAAGGCGTGCAACTAATGAAAAACTGTTTTTT. Translated, it gives CASSLARRATNEKLFF.

This chain links TRBV6-5 with TRBJ2-1, with a weak D call TRBD1 (6 bases). This CDR3 contains 16 residues. Germline CDR1 reads MNHEY; CDR2 reads SVGAGI. Trimming shortened V by 0 bases and J by 6 bases, and 15 bases separated the two germline ends. The CDR3 spells CASSYSQGRVPNEQFF. The DNA for the CDR3 is TGTGCCAGCAGTTACTCCCAGGGGCGAGTCCCCAATGAGCAGTTCTTC.

V gene TRBV20-1 combines with J gene TRBJ1-1, with 8 bases matching TRBD1. The CDR3 is made up of 11 amino acids. Looked up from germline, CDR1 is DFQATT and CDR2 is SNEGSKA (reference sequence). The V and J ends lost 5 bases and 8 bases, in that order; junction bases with no gene match: 4. The CDR3 sequence: CSAPWDREAFF. CDR3 sequence (DNA): TGCAGTGCTCCTTGGGACAGGGAAGCTTTCTTT.

The rearrangement uses TRBV6-5 and TRBJ2-7, with TRBD1 matching 8 bases. Germline CDR1 MNHEY, CDR2 SVGAGI. The J segment lost 4 bases and the V segment lost 5 bases, leaving 4 bases of the junction unmatched. The CDR3 is 13 amino acids. The CDR3 nucleotides read TGTGCCAGCAGTCAGGGGGCGCGATACGAGCAGTACTTC. Residues: CASSQGARYEQYF.

The rearrangement uses TRBV7-9 and TRBJ2-7; TRBD1 matches at 9 bases. The junction had 12 bases not matched to a gene; V was cut back by 3 bases and J by 6 bases. The CDR3 has 16 residues. Germline V gene sequence: CDR1 SEHNR, CDR2 FQNEAQ (reference sequence). CDR3 region: CASSFQTGTGRGEQYF. The DNA for the CDR3 is TGTGCCAGCAGCTTCCAGACCGGGACAGGGAGGGGCGAGCAGTACTTC. Using reference TRBV7-9 and TRBJ2-7 for the parts outside the CDR3, the full variable domain is DTGVSQNPRHKITKRGQNVTFRCDPISEHNRLYWYRQTLGQGPEFLTYFQNEAQLEKSRLLSDRFSAERPKGSFSTLEIQRTEQGDSAMYLCASSFQTGTGRGEQYFGPGTRLTVT.

This clone showed up just a few times. The chain recombines TRBV5-1 with TRBJ1-1; tentative D call: TRBD1 (6 bases). V lost 1 base, J lost 4 bases, and 11 bases lay in between. Germline V gene data show CDR1 as SGHRS and CDR2 as YFSETQ. The CDR3 length is 14 residues. The CDR3 loop is CASSLQGLVTEAFF. The CDR3 bases are TGCGCCAGCAGCTTGCAGGGGCTCGTCACTGAAGCTTTCTTT.

This clone was counted between two and nine times. The gene calls are TRBV6-5 and TRBJ1-6; D is perhaps TRBD1 (5 bases). V lost 2 bases and J lost 7, with 12 bases in between. This CDR3 spans 15 amino acids. Per germline, CDR1 MNHEY and CDR2 SVGAGI. Here the CDR3 reads CASSYKYWGNSPLHF. The CDR3 DNA reads as TGTGCCAGCAGTTACAAGTATTGGGGGAATTCACCCCTCCACTTT.

The genes are TRBV27 and TRBJ1-6; D remains ambiguous. The ends were cut back, 1 base at V and 11 bases at J, with 12 bases in the middle. Germline V gene sequence: CDR1 MNHEY, CDR2 SMNVEV (reference sequence). The CDR3 has 14 amino acids. CDR3 sequence reads: CASSLYEAGAPLHF. The CDR3 DNA follows: TGTGCCAGCAGTTTATATGAAGCTGGTGCACCCCTCCACTTT.